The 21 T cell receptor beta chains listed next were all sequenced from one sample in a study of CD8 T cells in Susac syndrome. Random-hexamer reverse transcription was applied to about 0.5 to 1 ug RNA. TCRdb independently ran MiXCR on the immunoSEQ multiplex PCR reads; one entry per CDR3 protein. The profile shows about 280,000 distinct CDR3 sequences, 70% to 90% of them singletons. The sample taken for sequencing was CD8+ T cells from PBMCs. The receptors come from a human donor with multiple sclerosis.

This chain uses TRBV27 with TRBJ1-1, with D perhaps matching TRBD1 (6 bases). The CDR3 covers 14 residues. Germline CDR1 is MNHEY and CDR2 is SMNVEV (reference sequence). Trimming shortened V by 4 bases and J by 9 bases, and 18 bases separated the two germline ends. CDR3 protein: CASSWGVGAVKAFF. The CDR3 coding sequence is TGTGCCAGCAGTTGGGGGGTGGGGGCGGTCAAAGCTTTCTTT.

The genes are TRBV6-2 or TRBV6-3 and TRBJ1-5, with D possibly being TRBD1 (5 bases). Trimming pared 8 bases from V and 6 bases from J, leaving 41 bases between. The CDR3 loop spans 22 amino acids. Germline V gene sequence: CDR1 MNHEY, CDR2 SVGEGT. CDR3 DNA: TGTGCCAGCCCAAACTCGGGGGTAGGACACCGCCAGGTGGTTATCTCCATTCAGCCCCAGCATTTT. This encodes CASPNSGVGHRQVVISIQPQHF.

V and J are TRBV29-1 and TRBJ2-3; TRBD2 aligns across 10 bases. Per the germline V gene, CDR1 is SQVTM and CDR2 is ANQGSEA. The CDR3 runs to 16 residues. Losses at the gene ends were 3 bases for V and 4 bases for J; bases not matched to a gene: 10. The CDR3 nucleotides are TGCAGCGTTGATACCGGACTAGCGGATAGGGCAGATACGCAGTATTTT. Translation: CSVDTGLADRADTQYF.

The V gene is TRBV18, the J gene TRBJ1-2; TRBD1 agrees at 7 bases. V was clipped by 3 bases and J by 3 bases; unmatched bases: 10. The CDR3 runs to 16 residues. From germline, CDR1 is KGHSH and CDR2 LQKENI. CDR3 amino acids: CASSPPRTGRDYGYTF. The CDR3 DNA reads TGTGCCAGCTCACCCCCCCGGACAGGTCGCGACTATGGCTACACCTTC.

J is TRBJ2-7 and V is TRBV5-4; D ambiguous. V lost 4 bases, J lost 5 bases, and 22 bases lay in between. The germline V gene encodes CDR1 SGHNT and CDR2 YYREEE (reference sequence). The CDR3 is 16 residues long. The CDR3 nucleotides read TGTGCCAGCAGCCCGGCCCCCGGCAGCCCGGTGGACGAGCAGTACTTC. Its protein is CASSPAPGSPVDEQYF.

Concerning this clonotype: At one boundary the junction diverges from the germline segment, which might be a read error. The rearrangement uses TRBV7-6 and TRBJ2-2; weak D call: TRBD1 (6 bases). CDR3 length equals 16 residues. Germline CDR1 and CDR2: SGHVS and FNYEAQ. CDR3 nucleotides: TGTGCCAGCAGCCCGCTCAGGGGCCCGAACGCCGGGGAGCTGTTTTTT. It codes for CASSPLRGPNAGELFF.

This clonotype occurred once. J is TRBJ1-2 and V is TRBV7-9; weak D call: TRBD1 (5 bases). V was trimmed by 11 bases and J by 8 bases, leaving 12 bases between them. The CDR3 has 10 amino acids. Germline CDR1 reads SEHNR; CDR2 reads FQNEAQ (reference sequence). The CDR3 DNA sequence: TGTGCCTCGGGCAGGGACGGCTACACCTTC. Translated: CASGRDGYTF.

The CDR3 region has the DNA TGTGCCAGCAGCCCAGGAACCCGTACCGAGCAGTACTTC. Encoded protein: CASSPGTRTEQYF. The chain has TRBV27 and TRBJ2-7, with D unclear. With 6 bases removed from V and 6 bases from J, the gap between germline ends came to 15 bases. The length of the CDR3 is 13 residues. CDR1 is MNHEY and CDR2 is SMNVEV in the germline V gene (reference sequence).

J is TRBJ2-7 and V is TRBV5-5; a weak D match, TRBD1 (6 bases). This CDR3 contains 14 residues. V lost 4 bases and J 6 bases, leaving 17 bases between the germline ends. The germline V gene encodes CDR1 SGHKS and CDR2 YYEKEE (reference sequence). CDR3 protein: CASSRTQGRREQYF. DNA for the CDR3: TGTGCCAGCAGCCGGACACAGGGACGGCGCGAGCAGTACTTC.

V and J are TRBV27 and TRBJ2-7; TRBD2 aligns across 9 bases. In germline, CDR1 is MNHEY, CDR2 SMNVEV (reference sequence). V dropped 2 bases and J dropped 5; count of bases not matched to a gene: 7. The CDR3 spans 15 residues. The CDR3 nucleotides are TGTGCCAGCAGTTTAGCCGGGCCTAGCGGGAACGAGCAGTACTTC. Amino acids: CASSLAGPSGNEQYF.

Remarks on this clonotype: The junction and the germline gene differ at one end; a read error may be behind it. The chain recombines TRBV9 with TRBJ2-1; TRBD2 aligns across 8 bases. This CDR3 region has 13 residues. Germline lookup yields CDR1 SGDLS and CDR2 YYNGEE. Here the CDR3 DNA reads TGTGCCGGCAGCCATGCGGGGGGCGATGAGCAGTTCTTC. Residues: CAGSHAGGDEQFF.

CDR3 amino acids: CASSLRLAGVGNEQFF. CDR3 nucleotides: TGTGCCAGCAGCCTTAGACTAGCGGGAGTGGGAAATGAGCAGTTCTTC. The chain carries TRBV9 and TRBJ2-1, with 12 positions matching TRBD2. This CDR3 comprises 16 residues. Per germline, CDR1 SGDLS and CDR2 YYNGEE. V shed 4 bases and J 7 bases; nucleotides not matched to a gene: 9. Together with reference TRBV9 and TRBJ2-1, the CDR3 gives the full variable domain: DSGVTQTPKHLITATGQRVTLRCSPRSGDLSVYWYQQSLDQGLQFLIQYYNGEERAKGNILERFSAQQFPDLHSELNLSSLELGDSALYFCASSLRLAGVGNEQFFGPGTRLTVL.

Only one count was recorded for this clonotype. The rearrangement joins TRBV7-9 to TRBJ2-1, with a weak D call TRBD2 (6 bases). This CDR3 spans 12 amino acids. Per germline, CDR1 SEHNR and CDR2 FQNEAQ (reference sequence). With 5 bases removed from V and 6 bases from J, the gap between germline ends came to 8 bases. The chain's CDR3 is CASSRDFNEQFF. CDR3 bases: TGTGCCAGCAGCCGGGACTTCAATGAGCAGTTCTTC.

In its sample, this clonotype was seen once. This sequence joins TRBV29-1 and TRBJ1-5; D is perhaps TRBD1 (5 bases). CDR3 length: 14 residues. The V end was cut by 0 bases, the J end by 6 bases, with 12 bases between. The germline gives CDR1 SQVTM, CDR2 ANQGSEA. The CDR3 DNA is TGCAGCGTTGAAGATCGGGGGTCTACTCAGCCCCAGCATTTT. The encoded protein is CSVEDRGSTQPQHF.

CDR3 nucleotides: TGTGCCAGCAGTTCCCCCGGGACAGGGCCCGAGCAGTACTTC. Residues: CASSSPGTGPEQYF. The V gene is TRBV7-9, the J gene TRBJ2-7; TRBD1 matches at 9 bases. The trim removed 6 bases at V and 6 bases at J, leaving 9 bases unmatched. This CDR3 comprises 14 residues. CDR1 SEHNR and CDR2 FQNEAQ come from the germline V gene (reference sequence).

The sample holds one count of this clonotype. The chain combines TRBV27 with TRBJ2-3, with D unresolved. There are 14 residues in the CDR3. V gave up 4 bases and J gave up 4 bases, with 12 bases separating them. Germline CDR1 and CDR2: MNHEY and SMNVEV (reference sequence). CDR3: CASSSGSPADTQYF. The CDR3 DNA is TGTGCCAGCAGTTCCGGATCACCGGCAGATACGCAGTATTTT.

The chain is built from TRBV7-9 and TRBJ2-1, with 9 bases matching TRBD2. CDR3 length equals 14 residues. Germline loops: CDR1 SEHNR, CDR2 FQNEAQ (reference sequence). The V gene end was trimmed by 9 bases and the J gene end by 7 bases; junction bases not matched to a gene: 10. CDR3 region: CASPPSGITNEQFF. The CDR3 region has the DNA TGTGCCAGTCCCCCTAGCGGGATTACTAATGAGCAGTTCTTC.

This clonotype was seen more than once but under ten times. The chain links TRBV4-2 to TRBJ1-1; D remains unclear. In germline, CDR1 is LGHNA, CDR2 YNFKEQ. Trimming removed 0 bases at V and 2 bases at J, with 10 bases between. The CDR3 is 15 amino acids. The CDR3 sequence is CASSQDAGVNTEAFF. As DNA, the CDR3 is TGTGCCAGCAGCCAAGACGCCGGGGTTAACACTGAAGCTTTCTTT.

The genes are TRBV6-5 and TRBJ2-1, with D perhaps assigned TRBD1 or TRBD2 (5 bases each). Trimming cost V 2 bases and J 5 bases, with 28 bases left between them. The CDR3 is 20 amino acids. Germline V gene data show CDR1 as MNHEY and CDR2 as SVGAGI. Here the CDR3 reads CASSYSRFEGQGAMHNEQFF. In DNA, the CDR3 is TGTGCCAGCAGTTACAGCCGGTTCGAGGGGCAGGGAGCGATGCACAATGAGCAGTTCTTC.

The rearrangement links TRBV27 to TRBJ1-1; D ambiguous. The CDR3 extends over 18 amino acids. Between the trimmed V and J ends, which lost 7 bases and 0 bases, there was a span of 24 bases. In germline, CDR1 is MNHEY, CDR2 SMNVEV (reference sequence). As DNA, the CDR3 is TGTGCCAGCAAATCTTGGAGGGATGAGGGTACCTTGAACACTGAAGCTTTCTTT. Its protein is CASKSWRDEGTLNTEAFF.

The CDR3 sequence is CASSFWGEKLFF. The CDR3 DNA reads TGTGCCAGCAGCTTTTGGGGGGAAAAACTGTTTTTT. The V call is TRBV5-4, the J call TRBJ1-4, with a weak D call TRBD1 (5 bases). CDR3 length equals 12 residues. The germline V gene encodes CDR1 SGHNT and CDR2 YYREEE (reference sequence). Deletions cut 2 bases from V and 8 bases from J, with 7 bases between.